Reported below is one T cell receptor beta chain. These data come from a study of human CD8 memory T cell subsets. TCR beta was sequenced from UMI-tagged 5' RACE libraries. No DNA is given; TCRdb re-called the 5' RACE reads and lists each CDR3 protein once. The listing contains about 6,700 distinct CDR3 sequences. The sequenced sample consisted of CD8+ T cells from PBMCs. The clonotype comes from a human donor in good health.

The CDR3 reads CASTELGDEQYF. The chain couples TRBV2 to TRBJ2-7; TCRdb's D call, TRBD1, is unchecked because there is no DNA. The CDR3 length is 12 residues. CDR1 is SNHLY, CDR2 FYNNEI, per germline.